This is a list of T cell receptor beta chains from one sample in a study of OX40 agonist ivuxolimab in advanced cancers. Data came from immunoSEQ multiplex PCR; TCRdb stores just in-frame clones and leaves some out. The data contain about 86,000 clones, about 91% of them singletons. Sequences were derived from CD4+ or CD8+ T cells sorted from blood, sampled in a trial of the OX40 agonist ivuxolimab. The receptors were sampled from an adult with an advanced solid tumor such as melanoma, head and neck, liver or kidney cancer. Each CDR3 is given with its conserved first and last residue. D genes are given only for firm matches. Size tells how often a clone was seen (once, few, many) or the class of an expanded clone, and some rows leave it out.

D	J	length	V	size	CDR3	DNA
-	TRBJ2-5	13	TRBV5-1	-	CASSHTGQETQYF	TGCGCCAGCAGCCACACGGGCCAAGAGACCCAGTACTTC
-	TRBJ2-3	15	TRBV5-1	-	CASSLVSGHTDTQYF	TGCGCCAGCAGCTTGGTTTCTGGGCACACAGATACGCAGTATTTT
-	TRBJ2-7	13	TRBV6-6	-	CASRRGLQYEQYF	TGTGCCAGCAGACGTGGACTACAATACGAGCAGTACTTC
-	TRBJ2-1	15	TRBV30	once	CAWSRSSGRYNEQFF	TGTGCCTGGAGTAGATCCAGCGGGCGGTACAATGAGCAGTTCTTC
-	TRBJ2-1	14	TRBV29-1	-	CSSRPSRLYNEQFF	TGCAGCTCCCGCCCCTCCCGCTTATACAATGAGCAGTTCTTC
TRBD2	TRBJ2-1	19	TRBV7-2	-	CASSLVGGGLSRMRGEQFF	TGTGCCAGCAGCTTAGTAGGTGGGGGACTATCCCGAATGAGAGGGGAGCAGTTCTTC
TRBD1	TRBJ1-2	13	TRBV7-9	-	CASSLQGMQGYTF	TGTGCCAGCAGCCTACAGGGGATGCAGGGCTACACCTTC
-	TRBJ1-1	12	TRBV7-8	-	CASSLTRTEAFF	TGTGCCAGCAGCTTGACACGGACTGAAGCTTTCTTT
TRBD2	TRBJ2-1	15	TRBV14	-	CASSDSGRVLNEQFF	TGTGCCAGCAGCGACTCCGGGAGGGTGTTGAATGAGCAGTTCTTC
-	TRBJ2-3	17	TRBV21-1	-	CASSKERGDRRADTQYF	TGTGCCAGCAGCAAAGAAAGGGGGGACAGGAGGGCAGATACGCAGTATTTT
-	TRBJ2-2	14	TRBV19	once	CASSTTGNTGELFF	TGTGCCAGTAGCACGACAGGGAACACCGGGGAGCTGTTTTTT
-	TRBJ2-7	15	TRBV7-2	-	CASSLSEGGSYEQYF	TGTGCCAGCAGCCTTTCTGAGGGCGGGTCCTACGAGCAGTACTTC
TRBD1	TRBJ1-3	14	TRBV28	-	CASRTGGSGNTIYF	TGTGCCAGCAGGACAGGGGGCTCTGGAAACACCATATATTTT